The 17 T cell receptor beta chains presented below share a single source sample, sequenced in a study of blood T cells in healthy people across ages. A second roughly 6 to 12 cycle PCR used barcoded and J-beta primers. MiXCR was run by TCRdb on the 5' RACE reads, yielding one entry per CDR3 protein. The sample includes 450,000 to 700,000 distinct CDR3 sequences, 25% to 30% seen only once; the top ten take approximately 18%. Source material: blood. Source of these receptors: a woman in her 70s in good health.

There are a few counts of this clonotype. The J gene is TRBJ2-7, the V gene TRBV12-3 or TRBV12-4; no clear D. V dropped 5 bases and J dropped 3 bases, with 14 bases sitting between them. CDR3 length: 14 residues. CDR3 sequence: CASSPEAQGYEQYF. The CDR3 nucleotides read TGTGCCAGCAGTCCGGAAGCTCAAGGCTACGAGCAGTACTTC.

This clonotype was counted between two and nine times. This chain joins TRBV6-5 and TRBJ2-4; tentatively, D is TRBD1 (6 bases). The germline gives CDR1 MNHEY, CDR2 SVGAGI. CDR3 length: 18 residues. Trimming stripped 8 bases from V and 4 bases from J, with 27 bases between. In DNA, the CDR3 is TGTGCCAGCCGTTCCCGGGCGGTAGGGGGTCAGTCAAAAAACATTCAGTACTTC. Its translation is CASRSRAVGGQSKNIQYF.

The chain couples TRBV27 to TRBJ2-1, with 10 bases that match TRBD2. The CDR3 is made up of 15 amino acids. Germline V CDR1 and CDR2: MNHEY, SMNVEV (reference sequence). The V gene end was trimmed by 7 bases and the J gene end by 5 bases; junction bases not matched to a gene: 8. DNA of the CDR3: TGTGCCAGCACCTCAGCGGGAGGGGGAAACAATGAGCAGTTCTTC. Its protein is CASTSAGGGNNEQFF.

This clonotype has a handful of counts. The genes are TRBV4-2 and TRBJ2-3, with 10 bases identical to TRBD2. The CDR3 length is 18 residues. The trim removed 4 bases at V and 6 bases at J, leaving 16 bases unmatched. Germline V CDR1 and CDR2: LGHNA, YNFKEQ. CDR3 region: CASSRGYKAGGFSDTQYF. CDR3 sequence (DNA): TGTGCCAGCAGCCGTGGTTACAAAGCGGGGGGGTTTTCGGATACGCAGTATTTT.

This clonotype was observed a handful of times. The J gene is TRBJ2-5, the V gene TRBV20-1, with 7 bases fitting TRBD1. The germline CDR1 and CDR2 sequences are DFQATT and SNEGSKA (reference sequence). The V segment lost 0 bases and the J segment 0 bases; nucleotides outside the gene matches: 4. The CDR3 totals 15 residues. The CDR3 bases are TGCAGTGCTAGAGAAGGGACAGTCTACCAAGAGACCCAGTACTTC. Amino acids: CSAREGTVYQETQYF.

This clonotype showed up just a few times. The chain links TRBV20-1 to TRBJ1-1; D not certain. Trimming shortened V by 3 bases and J by 5 bases, and 16 bases separated the two germline ends. Germline assignment: CDR1 DFQATT and CDR2 SNEGSKA (reference sequence). The CDR3 covers 14 residues. CDR3: CSASDPRSGTEAFF. CDR3 nucleotide sequence: TGCAGTGCTAGCGACCCACGCTCGGGGACTGAAGCTTTCTTT.

This clonotype was seen only a few times. This rearrangement joins TRBV5-1 to TRBJ1-2, with D maybe TRBD1 (6 bases). The CDR3 runs to 14 residues. Germline V gene lookup returns CDR1 SGHRS and CDR2 YFSETQ. Trimming pared 3 bases from V and 8 bases from J, leaving 17 bases between. DNA for the CDR3: TGCGCCAGCAGCTCTAATGACAGGCGGGGGGGCTACACCTTC. It codes for CASSSNDRRGGYTF. Full variable domain (missing parts from reference TRBV5-1 and TRBJ1-2): KAGVTQTPRYLIKTRGQQVTLSCSPISGHRSVSWYQQTPGQGLQFLFEYFSETQRNKGNFPGRFSGRQFSNSRSEMNVSTLELGDSALYLCASSSNDRRGGYTFGSGTRLTVV.

This CDR3 is CATAGGVGLTSTDTQYF. The CDR3 bases are TGTGCCACAGCAGGGGGAGTGGGACTAACTAGCACAGATACGCAGTATTTT. The rearrangement joins TRBV7-8 to TRBJ2-3; D is perhaps TRBD1 or TRBD2 (7 bases each). Trimming left V 10 bases short and J 0 bases short, with 23 bases between. This CDR3 contains 17 residues. Germline CDR1 is SGHVS and CDR2 is FQNEAQ.

The CDR3 bases are TGTGCCATCAGTTCGGGGCGAGCTAACTATGGCTACACCTTC. It specifies CAISSGRANYGYTF. This chain connects TRBV10-3 to TRBJ1-2; D possibly corresponds to TRBD1 (5 bases). V was shortened by 5 bases and J by 0 bases, with 10 bases between the two germline ends. This CDR3 has 14 residues. Germline-derived CDR1 and CDR2 are ENHRY and SYGVKD.

This clonotype was counted a few times. V usage is TRBV7-6 and J usage is TRBJ1-4; 7 nucleotides line up with TRBD1. The length of the CDR3 is 12 residues. From germline, CDR1 is SGHVS and CDR2 FNYEAQ. V lost 8 bases, J lost 15 bases, and 12 bases stayed unmatched. CDR3 sequence reads: CASGSGGWEMFF. The DNA for the CDR3 is TGTGCCAGCGGCTCAGGGGGGTGGGAGATGTTTTTT.

The sample holds a few counts of this clonotype. The V gene is TRBV15, the J gene TRBJ1-3; weak D call: TRBD1 (5 bases). Trimming stripped 5 bases from V and 8 bases from J, with 10 bases between. This CDR3 is built from 12 residues. The germline gives CDR1 LNHNV, CDR2 YYDKDF (reference sequence). CDR3 DNA sequence: TGTGCCACCAGCTGGTCGGGGGACACCATATATTTT. This translates into CATSWSGDTIYF.

The chain employs TRBV14 and TRBJ1-6; 8 nucleotides line up with TRBD1. Unmatched junction bases numbered 6, after V lost 4 bases and J lost 1 base. The CDR3 runs 17 residues. Germline V gives CDR1 SGHDN, CDR2 FVKESK. The chain's CDR3 is CASSPGQGKSYNSPLHF. The CDR3 DNA reads TGTGCCAGCAGCCCCGGACAGGGCAAGTCCTATAATTCACCCCTCCACTTT.

V and J are TRBV15 and TRBJ2-1; D perhaps matches TRBD2 (6 bases). Germline loops: CDR1 LNHNV, CDR2 YYDKDF (reference sequence). Trimming removed 3 bases from V and 9 bases from J, with 18 bases in between. The CDR3 runs 15 residues. The CDR3 coding sequence is TGTGCCACCAGCAGGGGGGGTTCAAGGGAGGCTGAGCAGTTCTTC. Translated, it gives CATSRGGSREAEQFF.

The chain employs TRBV7-9 and TRBJ2-5; D may match TRBD1 or TRBD2 (6 bases each). The CDR3 consists of 16 residues. Trimming shortened V by 0 bases and J by 5 bases, and 16 bases separated the two germline ends. Looked up from germline, CDR1 is SEHNR and CDR2 is FQNEAQ (reference sequence). This CDR3 is CASSLAIGAGGETQYF. The CDR3 DNA sequence: TGTGCCAGCAGCTTAGCTATCGGTGCCGGGGGCGAGACCCAGTACTTC.

At least ten counts were recorded for this clonotype. Germline is not matched at one junction end, which may reflect a read error. The gene calls are TRBV2 and TRBJ1-4, with D tentatively TRBD1 (6 bases). This CDR3 comprises 14 residues. Germline CDR1 reads SNHLY; CDR2 reads FYNNEI. The CDR3 DNA is TGCGCCAGCAGCTCGGACAGAGGGAATGAAAAACTGTTTTTT. Encoded protein: CASSSDRGNEKLFF.

The chain combines TRBV19 with TRBJ1-2, with D possibly being TRBD1 (5 bases). CDR3 length: 12 amino acids. V lost 10 bases, J lost 8 bases, and 17 bases lay in between. Germline V gives CDR1 LNHDA, CDR2 SQIVND (reference sequence). The CDR3 sequence: CATSLWGGGYTF. The CDR3 DNA is TGTGCCACCTCCCTGTGGGGGGGAGGCTACACCTTC.

This clonotype was observed a handful of times. This chain links TRBV15 with TRBJ2-3; D may be TRBD1 or TRBD2 (5 bases each). Germline V gene data show CDR1 as LNHNV and CDR2 as YYDKDF (reference sequence). Trimming removed 1 base from V and 4 bases from J, with 15 bases in between. CDR3 length: 16 amino acids. Here the CDR3 DNA reads TGTGCCACCAGCAGAGGGGACCGCGCGAGAGCAGATACGCAGTATTTT. Amino acids: CATSRGDRARADTQYF.